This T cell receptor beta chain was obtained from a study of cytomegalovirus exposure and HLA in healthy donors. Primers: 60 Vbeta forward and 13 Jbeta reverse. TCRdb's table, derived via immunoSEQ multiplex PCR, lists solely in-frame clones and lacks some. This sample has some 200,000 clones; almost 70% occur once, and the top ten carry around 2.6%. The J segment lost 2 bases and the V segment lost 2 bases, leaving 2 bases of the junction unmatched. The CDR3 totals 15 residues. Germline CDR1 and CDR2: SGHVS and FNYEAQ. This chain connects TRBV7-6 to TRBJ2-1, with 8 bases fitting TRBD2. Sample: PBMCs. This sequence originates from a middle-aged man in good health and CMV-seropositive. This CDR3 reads CASSLTGGTYNEQFF. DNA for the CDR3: TGTGCCAGCAGCTTAACGGGGGGGACCTACAATGAGCAGTTCTTC.